Below are 32 T cell receptor beta chains sequenced from a single sample in a study of cytomegalovirus exposure and HLA in healthy donors. The PCR was carried out with 60 Vbeta primers and 13 Jbeta primers. Clones were sequenced by immunoSEQ multiplex PCR, and TCRdb holds only the in-frame ones, with some missing. In all, the sample yields 30,000 to 50,000 clones. Sequencing was performed on PBMCs. The receptors come from a woman aged 25 to 45 in good health and CMV-seropositive.

This chain joins TRBV4-1 and TRBJ1-2, with D unresolved. Germline-derived CDR1 and CDR2 are MGHRA and YSYEKL. The CDR3 length is 13 residues. V lost 3 bases and J lost 1, with 6 bases in between. The CDR3 DNA reads as TGCGCCAGCAGCCATGGAGGTAACTATGGCTACACCTTC. It yields the protein CASSHGGNYGYTF.

V gene TRBV5-6 combines with J gene TRBJ1-2; TRBD1 matches 7 bases. Germline V CDR1 and CDR2: SGHDT, YYEEEE. The V and J ends lost 5 bases and 2 bases, in that order; junction bases with no gene match: 6. The CDR3 consists of 14 residues. CDR3 region: CASSQYRGNYGYTF. The CDR3, as DNA: TGTGCCAGCAGTCAGTACAGGGGAAACTATGGCTACACCTTC.

This sequence joins TRBV6-6 and TRBJ1-6; 7 positions match TRBD1. V lost 7 bases, J lost 9 bases, and 6 bases stayed unmatched. The V gene's germline CDR1 is MNHNY and CDR2 SVGAGI (reference sequence). This CDR3 is built from 13 residues. CDR3 coding DNA: TGTGCCAGCACCGACAGGGTTACTTCACCCCTCCACTTT. Translated, it gives CASTDRVTSPLHF.

The genes are TRBV5-1 and TRBJ1-1; 9 bases fit TRBD1. This CDR3 region has 15 residues. Germline CDR1 SGHRS, CDR2 YFSETQ. V shed 1 base and J 4 bases; nucleotides not matched to a gene: 5. The chain's CDR3 is CASSLTGQGATEAFF. The CDR3 coding sequence is TGCGCCAGCAGCTTGACGGGACAGGGAGCCACTGAAGCTTTCTTT.

The J gene is TRBJ2-5, the V gene TRBV27; 14 nucleotides align to TRBD2. CDR1 is MNHEY and CDR2 is SMNVEV in the germline V gene (reference sequence). V was pared by 4 bases and J by 5 bases, with 6 bases of the junction left unmatched. The CDR3 loop spans 16 amino acids. The CDR3 nucleotides read TGTGCCAGCAGTTCCCGACTAGCGGGGGGGCAGGAGACCCAGTACTTC. Translation: CASSSRLAGGQETQYF.

The CDR3 bases are TGTGCCAGCAGCTTAGGAGGGAGGGAGACCCAGTACTTC. This gives the protein CASSLGGRETQYF. This chain links TRBV11-2 with TRBJ2-5, with TRBD2 as a possible D gene (6 bases). Germline CDR1 and CDR2: SGHAT and FQNNGV. CDR3 size: 13 residues. Trimming stripped 1 base from V and 5 bases from J, with 8 bases between.

The chain has TRBV28 and TRBJ2-7; D unclear. The V end was cut by 5 bases, the J end by 5 bases, with 13 bases between. Germline CDR1 reads MDHEN; CDR2 reads SYDVKM. This CDR3 region has 13 residues. In nucleotides, the CDR3 is TGTGCCAGCAGTAACACACGTAAAGACGAGCAGTACTTC. Translated: CASSNTRKDEQYF.

The chain is built from TRBV6-1 and TRBJ1-6; the D is unclear. With 3 bases removed from V and 8 bases from J, the gap between germline ends came to 11 bases. The CDR3 has 14 amino acids. From germline, CDR1 is MNHNS and CDR2 SASEGT. The CDR3 spells CASSEIGRDSPLHF. CDR3 sequence (DNA): TGTGCCAGCAGTGAGATAGGGAGGGATTCACCCCTCCACTTT.

The chain is built from TRBV7-9 and TRBJ2-3; 11 nucleotides line up with TRBD2. Germline-derived CDR1 and CDR2 are SEHNR and FQNEAQ (reference sequence). V trimming: 6 bases; J trimming: 5 bases; junction bases outside the gene matches: 7. The CDR3 spans 15 residues. The CDR3 DNA is TGTGCCAGCAGTTTATTAGCGGGGGGGCTAGATACGCAGTATTTT. Amino acids: CASSLLAGGLDTQYF.

The CDR3 bases are TGTGCCAGCAGCCCCCCCCAGGGCATCCTGCCCCAGCATTTT. This codes for CASSPPQGILPQHF. The rearrangement links TRBV2 to TRBJ1-5; the D gene is possibly TRBD1 (5 bases). Germline CDR1 is SNHLY and CDR2 is FYNNEI. Trimming pared 6 bases from V and 9 bases from J, leaving 18 bases between. The CDR3 contains 14 residues.

The chain employs TRBV15 and TRBJ1-1; possibly TRBD1 for D (5 bases). Germline V CDR1 and CDR2: LNHNV, YYDKDF (reference sequence). V gave up 0 bases and J gave up 1 base, with 12 bases separating them. This CDR3 comprises 16 residues. This chain's CDR3 is CATSRDPGVRNTEAFF. The CDR3 coding sequence is TGTGCCACCAGCAGAGACCCGGGGGTAAGGAACACTGAAGCTTTCTTT.

The V and J genes are TRBV11-2 and TRBJ1-4; D possibly corresponds to TRBD1 (5 bases). Trimming left V 2 bases short and J 5 bases short, with 12 bases between. The CDR3 runs to 15 residues. The V gene's germline CDR1 is SGHAT and CDR2 FQNNGV. The CDR3 sequence: CASSLRAGKNEKLFF. In DNA, the CDR3 is TGTGCCAGCAGCTTAAGGGCAGGGAAGAATGAAAAACTGTTTTTT.

This chain joins TRBV5-6 and TRBJ1-5, with a possible D match to TRBD1 (5 bases). Germline V gene sequence: CDR1 SGHDT, CDR2 YYEEEE. This CDR3 has 14 residues. Trimming took 1 base from V and 4 from J, leaving 9 bases between them. The CDR3: CASSLRAGNQPQHF. In DNA, the CDR3 is TGTGCCAGCAGCTTGAGGGCAGGGAATCAGCCCCAGCATTTT.

The chain recombines TRBV10-3 with TRBJ1-2, with a tentative D call TRBD1 (6 bases). Deletions cut 5 bases from V and 7 bases from J, with 17 bases between. The CDR3 has 14 residues. Germline CDR1 ENHRY, CDR2 SYGVKD. This CDR3 reads CAISQEQGIGGYTF. The CDR3 nucleotides are TGTGCCATCAGTCAAGAACAGGGAATAGGTGGCTACACCTTC.

The CDR3 loop is CASSRRQGVGDTQYF. DNA for the CDR3: TGTGCCAGCAGCCGTAGACAGGGGGTTGGAGATACGCAGTATTTT. This sequence joins TRBV5-6 and TRBJ2-3; 9 bases map to TRBD1. This CDR3 is 15 amino acids long. V was pared by 4 bases and J by 5 bases, with 8 bases of the junction left unmatched. Germline V lookup: CDR1 SGHDT, CDR2 YYEEEE.

The chain is built from TRBV7-9 and TRBJ1-2; no firm D call. This CDR3 spans 15 amino acids. The germline V gene has CDR1 SEHNR and CDR2 FQNEAQ (reference sequence). Between the trimmed V and J ends, which lost 3 bases and 2 bases, there was a span of 13 bases. As DNA, the CDR3 is TGTGCCAGCAGCTTTTTCGGGGTAGAGAACTATGGCTACACCTTC. This sequence encodes CASSFFGVENYGYTF.

The rearrangement joins TRBV28 to TRBJ2-7; 8 bases agree with TRBD1. This CDR3 region has 16 residues. Germline V gene sequence: CDR1 MDHEN, CDR2 SYDVKM. J lost 6 bases, V lost 6 bases, and 16 bases had no gene match. CDR3 DNA: TGTGCCAGCAGCGTAACCCCAGGGGGCCCAGGAGGCGAGCAGTACTTC. It encodes CASSVTPGGPGGEQYF.

The chain links TRBV5-6 to TRBJ2-7; 7 bases are a match to TRBD1. This CDR3 spans 15 amino acids. Germline CDR1 is SGHDT and CDR2 is YYEEEE. The V segment lost 2 bases and the J segment 5 bases; nucleotides outside the gene matches: 10. CDR3 coding DNA: TGTGCCAGCAGCTTTTGGAACAGGGGTGGTAACGAGCAGTACTTC. Encoded protein: CASSFWNRGGNEQYF.

The CDR3 nucleotides read TGTGCCAGCAGCTTCGGCGGGACTACCCAAGAGACCCAGTACTTC. This sequence encodes CASSFGGTTQETQYF. This chain uses TRBV7-2 with TRBJ2-5, with 7 bases lining up with TRBD2. V trimming: 3 bases; J trimming: 1 base; junction bases outside the gene matches: 5. From germline, CDR1 is SGHTA and CDR2 FQGNSA. CDR3 size: 15 residues.

V is TRBV5-1 and J is TRBJ1-5, with a weak D call TRBD1 (5 bases). V lost 2 bases to trimming and J lost 1 base, with 10 bases between them. The CDR3 contains 15 residues. Per the germline V gene, CDR1 is SGHRS and CDR2 is YFSETQ. The CDR3 DNA reads TGCGCCAGCAGCTTTGCGGGGACCAGCAATCAGCCCCAGCATTTT. It encodes CASSFAGTSNQPQHF. The variable domain in full, with the rest retrieved from reference TRBV5-1 and TRBJ1-5, is KAGVTQTPRYLIKTRGQQVTLSCSPISGHRSVSWYQQTPGQGLQFLFEYFSETQRNKGNFPGRFSGRQFSNSRSEMNVSTLELGDSALYLCASSFAGTSNQPQHFGDGTRLSIL.

The rearrangement joins TRBV2 to TRBJ1-6; no definite D call. CDR1 SNHLY and CDR2 FYNNEI come from the germline V gene. V lost 7 bases and J lost 9, with 19 bases in between. This CDR3 is built from 15 residues. The chain's CDR3 is CASNHGLQSSSPLHF. The CDR3 coding sequence is TGTGCCAGCAACCACGGACTGCAAAGTAGTTCACCCCTCCACTTT. Combining the CDR3 with reference TRBV2 and TRBJ1-6 gives the whole variable domain EPEVTQTPSHQVTQMGQEVILRCVPISNHLYFYWYRQILGQKVEFLVSFYNNEISEKSEIFDDQFSVERPDGSNFTLKIRSTKLEDSAMYFCASNHGLQSSSPLHFGNGTRLTVT.

The chain uses TRBV6-1 and TRBJ2-3; D uncertain. Germline lookup yields CDR1 MNHNS and CDR2 SASEGT. This CDR3 has 13 residues. V was shortened by 1 base and J by 6 bases, with 8 bases between the two germline ends. CDR3 in DNA: TGTGCCAGCAGTGAAGTTGAGTGGGATACGCAGTATTTT. This translates into CASSEVEWDTQYF.

The chain recombines TRBV27 with TRBJ1-1; 8 bases fit TRBD1. Germline values: CDR1 MNHEY, CDR2 SMNVEV (reference sequence). The CDR3 covers 14 residues. Losses at the gene ends were 5 bases for V and 1 base for J; bases not matched to a gene: 3. CDR3 nucleotide sequence: TGTGCCAGCAGTGTAGGGACAGGGAACACTGAAGCTTTCTTT. This gives the protein CASSVGTGNTEAFF.

The V and J genes are TRBV28 and TRBJ2-6; D is perhaps TRBD1 (6 bases). CDR1 MDHEN and CDR2 SYDVKM come from the germline V gene. Trimming took off 6 bases at V and 4 bases at J, with 13 bases between the two ends. The CDR3 runs to 15 residues. This chain's CDR3 is CASSRNRAGANVLTF. The DNA for the CDR3 is TGTGCCAGCAGCCGGAACAGGGCCGGGGCCAACGTCCTGACTTTC.

The chain combines TRBV6-1 with TRBJ1-2; D might be TRBD1 (6 bases). Germline V lookup: CDR1 MNHNS, CDR2 SASEGT. The CDR3 length is 15 residues. With 3 bases removed from V and 4 bases from J, the gap between germline ends came to 15 bases. CDR3 region: CASSDKGGAVYGYTF. The CDR3 DNA reads TGTGCCAGCAGTGATAAGGGGGGGGCAGTCTATGGCTACACCTTC.

The chain couples TRBV7-8 to TRBJ1-5; TRBD1 aligns across 8 bases. The CDR3 contains 13 residues. After removal of 5 bases from V and 9 bases from J, the junction contained 6 bases not matched to a gene. Germline CDR1 is SGHVS and CDR2 is FQNEAQ. CDR3 nucleotide sequence: TGTGCCAGCAGCATCGACAGGGGCAGGCCCCAGCATTTT. Translation gives CASSIDRGRPQHF.

The CDR3 DNA is TGTGCCAGCAGCCCTGACAGGGTCGGGGGAGCTTTCTTT. As protein: CASSPDRVGGAFF. The J gene is TRBJ1-1, the V gene TRBV27; 7 nucleotides match TRBD1. The CDR3 extends over 13 amino acids. Trimming took 6 bases from V and 10 from J; bases not matched to a gene: 11. Germline CDR1 is MNHEY and CDR2 is SMNVEV (reference sequence).

The gene calls are TRBV18 and TRBJ1-4; D gene unclear. Trimming took off 2 bases at V and 3 bases at J, with 7 bases between the two ends. There are 14 residues in the CDR3. In germline, CDR1 is KGHSH, CDR2 LQKENI. Here the CDR3 DNA reads TGTGCCAGCTCACCAGGGAGGGCTAATGAAAAACTGTTTTTT. This gives the protein CASSPGRANEKLFF.

The genes are TRBV27 and TRBJ1-1, with D perhaps matching TRBD1 (6 bases). Trimming left V 1 base short and J 5 bases short, with 8 bases between. The CDR3 spans 13 residues. Germline CDR1 and CDR2: MNHEY and SMNVEV (reference sequence). This CDR3 is CASSLYRGTEAFF. In DNA form, the CDR3 reads TGTGCCAGCAGTTTATATAGGGGGACTGAAGCTTTCTTT.

This CDR3 is CASSEGSRDFYGYTF. Written as DNA, the CDR3 is TGTGCCAGCAGTGAGGGGTCCCGGGACTTCTATGGCTACACCTTC. The chain has TRBV6-1 and TRBJ1-2; D is perhaps TRBD1 (5 bases). The CDR3 has 15 amino acids. Trimming took 3 bases from V and 4 from J, leaving 15 bases between them. The germline gives CDR1 MNHNS, CDR2 SASEGT.

The rearrangement uses TRBV11-2 and TRBJ1-5; D is ambiguous. CDR1 and CDR2 from the germline V gene are SGHAT and FQNNGV. The CDR3 covers 13 residues. V was clipped by 0 bases and J by 9 bases, with 9 bases between them. The CDR3 region has the DNA TGTGCCAGCAGCTTAGAGTCCCTAGGGCCCCAGCATTTT. Its protein product is CASSLESLGPQHF.

This chain joins TRBV18 and TRBJ1-5; D is uncertain. Trimming cost V 5 bases and J 7 bases, with 18 bases left between them. The CDR3 covers 15 residues. Germline CDR1 and CDR2: KGHSH and LQKENI. The CDR3 region is CASSWERGIGQPQHF. The CDR3 nucleotides are TGTGCCAGCTCATGGGAGCGCGGAATCGGACAGCCCCAGCATTTT.